A single sample gave rise to the 26 T cell receptor beta chains below, sequenced in a study of cytomegalovirus exposure and HLA in healthy donors. Profiled with immunoSEQ multiplex PCR; TCRdb holds only in-frame clones, not every one. This sample has some 90,000 clones, with about 90% found just once. The specimen sequenced was PBMCs. Receptors were obtained from a man younger than 30 in good health and CMV-seropositive.

This sequence joins TRBV4-3 and TRBJ2-1; 8 nucleotides line up with TRBD1. Germline CDR1 and CDR2: LGHNA and YSLEER. V lost 2 bases, J lost 5 bases, and 11 bases stayed unmatched. This CDR3 contains 17 residues. This chain's CDR3 is CASSQSWTGSEHNEQFF. CDR3 DNA sequence: TGCGCCAGCAGCCAATCCTGGACAGGGTCAGAACACAATGAGCAGTTCTTC.

The J gene is TRBJ2-7, the V gene TRBV11-3; no reliable D call. The V end lost 1 base, the J end lost 6 bases, and 13 bases lay between the germline ends. This CDR3 region has 14 residues. Germline-derived CDR1 and CDR2 are SGHNT and YENEEA. Here the CDR3 reads CASSLGSIIAEQYF. CDR3 sequence (DNA): TGTGCCAGCAGCTTAGGGTCTATTATAGCCGAGCAGTACTTC.

J is TRBJ2-3 and V is TRBV11-2; tentatively, D is TRBD2 (5 bases). V dropped 4 bases and J dropped 7 bases, with 15 bases sitting between them. The CDR3 totals 14 residues. The V gene's germline CDR1 is SGHAT and CDR2 FQNNGV. The CDR3 loop is CASSSTGGFYTQYF. For the CDR3, the DNA is TGTGCCAGCAGCTCGACTGGAGGCTTCTATACGCAGTATTTT.

The V call is TRBV18, the J call TRBJ2-3; 13 bases map to TRBD2. Germline V gives CDR1 KGHSH, CDR2 LQKENI. The V and J ends lost 1 base and 0 bases, in that order; junction bases with no gene match: 1. The CDR3 runs to 17 residues. CDR3 nucleotides: TGTGCCAGCTCACCACGGACTAGCGGGGGAAGCACAGATACGCAGTATTTT. Its protein product is CASSPRTSGGSTDTQYF.

The chain carries TRBV28 and TRBJ1-5, with a tentative D call TRBD1 (6 bases). Trimming pared 6 bases from V and 1 base from J, leaving 16 bases between. Germline CDR1 MDHEN, CDR2 SYDVKM. CDR3 size: 16 residues. The CDR3 loop is CASRPFRQGSNQPQHF. The DNA for the CDR3 is TGTGCCAGCAGACCCTTTCGGCAGGGGAGCAATCAGCCCCAGCATTTT.

This chain uses TRBV20-1 with TRBJ1-2, with TRBD1 as a possible D gene (6 bases). The CDR3 sequence is 11 residues long. From germline, CDR1 is DFQATT and CDR2 SNEGSKA (reference sequence). Trimming left V 6 bases short and J 5 bases short, with 10 bases between. CDR3 nucleotides: TGCAGTGCGCCCACAGGGTATGGCTACACCTTC. Translated: CSAPTGYGYTF.

This chain uses TRBV6-5 with TRBJ1-3; D call uncertain. This CDR3 comprises 15 residues. Trimming shortened V by 3 bases and J by 0 bases, and 9 bases separated the two germline ends. Germline V gene data show CDR1 as MNHEY and CDR2 as SVGAGI. In DNA form, the CDR3 reads TGTGCCAGCAGTTATGATCCCGGCTCTGGAAACACCATATATTTT. This codes for CASSYDPGSGNTIYF.

The chain recombines TRBV28 with TRBJ2-7; 9 nucleotides agree with TRBD1. CDR1 and CDR2 from the germline V gene are MDHEN and SYDVKM. Trimming removed 7 bases from V and 6 bases from J; junction bases left unmatched: 10. This CDR3 contains 14 residues. CDR3 DNA sequence: TGTGCCAGCACCTCACAGGGGGCGTTCTCCGAGCAGTACTTC. Translating gives CASTSQGAFSEQYF. The full variable domain, with the rest looked up from reference TRBV28 and TRBJ2-7, is DVKVTQSSRYLVKRTGEKVFLECVQDMDHENMFWYRQDPGLGLRLIYFSYDVKMKEKGDIPEGYSVSREKKERFSLILESASTNQTSMYLCASTSQGAFSEQYFGPGTRLTVT.

The CDR3 loop reads CASRKQGNTEAFF. The CDR3 DNA sequence: TGTGCCAGCAGAAAACAGGGAAACACTGAAGCTTTCTTT. The chain combines TRBV28 with TRBJ1-1; a weak D match, TRBD1 (6 bases). The CDR3 length is 13 residues. Per germline, CDR1 MDHEN and CDR2 SYDVKM. Trimming pared 6 bases from V and 2 bases from J, leaving 10 bases between.

The rearrangement uses TRBV7-8 and TRBJ2-7, with D possibly matching TRBD2 (6 bases). Germline V gives CDR1 SGHVS, CDR2 FQNEAQ. V was pared by 2 bases and J by 1 base, with 15 bases between. The CDR3 consists of 16 residues. CDR3 loop: CASSLFTMAGSYEQYF. The CDR3 DNA reads TGTGCCAGCAGCTTATTCACTATGGCGGGGTCCTACGAGCAGTACTTC.

The rearrangement links TRBV19 to TRBJ2-3; 8 bases are shared with TRBD2. This CDR3 is built from 20 residues. Trimming at V came to 4 bases and at J to 0 bases, leaving 18 bases not matched to a gene. The germline V gene encodes CDR1 LNHDA and CDR2 SQIVND (reference sequence). The CDR3 DNA sequence: TGTGCCAGTAGTAGAGGGGAAGTAGCGGGAACACCAAATAGCACAGATACGCAGTATTTT. Residues: CASSRGEVAGTPNSTDTQYF.

This rearrangement joins TRBV6-5 to TRBJ1-3; 10 bases are shared with TRBD1. Per germline, CDR1 MNHEY and CDR2 SVGAGI. With V trimmed by 7 bases and J by 4 bases, 7 bases remained unmatched. The CDR3 has 15 residues. This CDR3 is CASKGTGAAGNTIYF. The CDR3 region has the DNA TGTGCCAGCAAGGGGACAGGGGCCGCCGGAAACACCATATATTTT.

This chain connects TRBV5-5 to TRBJ2-5, with 7 nucleotides matching TRBD2. Unmatched junction bases numbered 8, after V lost 1 base and J lost 5 bases. From germline, CDR1 is SGHKS and CDR2 YYEKEE (reference sequence). The CDR3 contains 15 residues. The CDR3 loop is CASSLSGGRVETQYF. CDR3 nucleotides: TGTGCCAGCAGCTTGTCCGGCGGGAGAGTTGAGACCCAGTACTTC.

The rearrangement uses TRBV5-4 and TRBJ2-2, with D maybe TRBD1 (5 bases). V was cut by 0 bases and J by 4 bases, with 7 bases left in between. CDR1 and CDR2 from the germline V gene are SGHNT and YYREEE (reference sequence). CDR3 length: 14 residues. This chain's CDR3 is CASSLGRATGELFF. For the CDR3, the DNA is TGTGCCAGCAGCTTGGGCAGGGCCACCGGGGAGCTGTTTTTT.

This clone was detected only once. The rearrangement joins TRBV5-6 to TRBJ2-7, with 7 bases identical to TRBD2. Germline trimming cut 1 base from V and 5 bases from J; bases unmatched to any gene: 9. CDR1 and CDR2 from the germline V gene are SGHDT and YYEEEE. This CDR3 has 15 amino acids. CDR3 bases: TGTGCCAGCAGCTTGCTTCTATGGGGAGGGGACGAGCAGTACTTC. Translating it yields CASSLLLWGGDEQYF.

J is TRBJ2-7 and V is TRBV21-1; the table's TRBD2 call for D was not verified on the DNA. TRBV21-1 is classified as a pseudogene. The CDR3 contains 17 residues. CDR3 in amino acids: CASSKRVREGQVNEQYF. The DNA of the CDR3 is TGTGCCAGCAGCAAAAGGGTGAGGGAGGGCCAGGTAAACGAGCAGTACTTC.

The rearrangement uses TRBV2 and TRBJ2-5; 8 nucleotides agree with TRBD1. V dropped 3 bases and J dropped 5; count of bases not matched to a gene: 14. The germline gives CDR1 SNHLY, CDR2 FYNNEI. This CDR3 is built from 17 residues. The CDR3, as DNA: TGTGCCAGCAGTGAGCGGCTTTGGCAGGGGGCGGGGGAGACCCAGTACTTC. Amino acids: CASSERLWQGAGETQYF. The whole variable domain, filled in from reference TRBV2 and TRBJ2-5, reads EPEVTQTPSHQVTQMGQEVILRCVPISNHLYFYWYRQILGQKVEFLVSFYNNEISEKSEIFDDQFSVERPDGSNFTLKIRSTKLEDSAMYFCASSERLWQGAGETQYFGPGTRLLVL.

CDR3 DNA: TGTGCCAGCAGCTTAGTTAGCGGGAGGGCGCGGGATACGCAGTATTTT. This gives the protein CASSLVSGRARDTQYF. The chain joins TRBV7-2 to TRBJ2-3, with 11 bases lining up with TRBD2. The CDR3 is made up of 16 amino acids. Germline lookup yields CDR1 SGHTA and CDR2 FQGNSA. V trimming: 1 base; J trimming: 6 bases; junction bases outside the gene matches: 6.

The chain couples TRBV28 to TRBJ2-2; no clear D. There are 12 residues in the CDR3. Germline V gene lookup returns CDR1 MDHEN and CDR2 SYDVKM. V lost 5 bases and J 5 bases, leaving 6 bases between the germline ends. Here the CDR3 DNA reads TGTGCCAGCAGTCAGTATACCGGGGAGCTGTTTTTT. Encoded protein: CASSQYTGELFF.

This chain joins TRBV11-3 and TRBJ2-7; 12 nucleotides match TRBD2. This CDR3 is 16 amino acids long. V trimming: 5 bases; J trimming: 0 bases; junction bases outside the gene matches: 5. Germline CDR1 and CDR2: SGHNT and YENEEA. The CDR3 nucleotides are TGTGCCAGCAGCCCTCAGACTAGCGGGGGCTCCTACGAGCAGTACTTC. Its translation is CASSPQTSGGSYEQYF.

The J gene is TRBJ2-5, the V gene TRBV23-1; D gene uncertain. TRBV23-1 is placed among ORFs of uncertain function. The V end was cut by 0 bases, the J end by 3 bases, with 8 bases between. The CDR3 loop spans 14 amino acids. DNA for the CDR3: TGCGCCAGCAGTCAATCAATAGATAAAGAGACCCAGTACTTC. This translates into CASSQSIDKETQYF.

The genes are TRBV14 and TRBJ2-1, with D possibly TRBD1 on 5 matching bases. Trimming left V 4 bases short and J 3 bases short, with 13 bases between. Germline lookup yields CDR1 SGHDN and CDR2 FVKESK. This CDR3 region has 15 residues. CDR3 sequence reads: CASSRIGAHYNEQFF. The CDR3 region has the DNA TGTGCCAGCAGCCGAATTGGGGCACACTACAATGAGCAGTTCTTC.

The chain carries TRBV28 and TRBJ1-4; 7 positions match TRBD1. There are 14 residues in the CDR3. In germline, CDR1 is MDHEN, CDR2 SYDVKM. The V segment lost 6 bases and the J segment 7 bases; nucleotides outside the gene matches: 8. The DNA of the CDR3 is TGTGCCAGCAGCTCAGGAGGGGGCCTTGAAAAACTGTTTTTT. As protein: CASSSGGGLEKLFF. The entire variable domain, with the rest obtained from reference TRBV28 and TRBJ1-4, is as follows: DVKVTQSSRYLVKRTGEKVFLECVQDMDHENMFWYRQDPGLGLRLIYFSYDVKMKEKGDIPEGYSVSREKKERFSLILESASTNQTSMYLCASSSGGGLEKLFFGSGTQLSVL.

The gene calls are TRBV27 and TRBJ2-1; D unresolved. V gave up 1 base and J gave up 0 bases, with 19 bases separating them. Germline assignment: CDR1 MNHEY and CDR2 SMNVEV (reference sequence). This CDR3 region has 19 residues. CDR3 residues: CASSLWVRPNPSSYNEQFF. The DNA for the CDR3 is TGTGCCAGCAGTTTATGGGTCAGGCCCAACCCCTCCTCCTACAATGAGCAGTTCTTC.

The V gene is TRBV12-5, the J gene TRBJ2-1; a possible D gene is TRBD1 (6 bases). V shed 7 bases and J shed 8 bases, with 18 bases lying between them. Germline V gives CDR1 LGHNT, CDR2 FRNRAP. The CDR3 loop spans 14 amino acids. The CDR3 loop is CASAEYREMDEQFF. CDR3 DNA sequence: TGTGCTAGTGCCGAATACAGGGAGATGGATGAGCAGTTCTTC. Supplemented by reference TRBV12-5 and TRBJ2-1, the full variable domain reads DARVTQTPRHKVTEMGQEVTMRCQPILGHNTVFWYRQTMMQGLELLAYFRNRAPLDDSGMPKDRFSAEMPDATLATLKIQPSEPRDSAVYFCASAEYREMDEQFFGPGTRLTVL.

The chain carries TRBV9 and TRBJ2-5, with 10 bases that match TRBD2. V lost 3 bases and J lost 4; bases outside the gene matches: 15. CDR1 is SGDLS, CDR2 YYNGEE, per germline. The CDR3 extends over 18 amino acids. CDR3 nucleotides: TGTGCCAGCAGCGAGACCTGGGGTAGCGGGAGGTTGATAGAGACCCAGTACTTC. Translation: CASSETWGSGRLIETQYF.